This is a list of T cell receptor beta chains from one sample in a study of blood T cell repertoires in COVID-19. Here immunoSEQ multiplex PCR was the method, and the copy in TCRdb shows in-frame clones only, minus some. Seen here are about 410,000 clones, over 75% observed once, and the top ten hold approximately 1.5%. The sample was peripheral blood. These receptors were collected from a woman between 35 and 50 years old with COVID-19, enrolled during active disease. CDR3s include the opening cysteine and the closing phenylalanine or tryptophan. A D gene is named only where the DNA matches it firmly. Clone size, where shown, is once, few, many, or a class for clones that have expanded.

clone size: NA; J gene: TRBJ2-7; D gene: TRBD1; V gene: TRBV29-1; CDR3 DNA: TGCAGCGTGGCCTTGACAGGGAACGAGCAGTACTTC; CDR3 protein: CSVALTGNEQYF
clone size: NA; J gene: TRBJ2-1; D gene: TRBD2; V gene: TRBV6-5; CDR3 DNA: TGTGCCAGCAGTATAACCGGGACTAGTGGTGAGCAGTTCTTC; CDR3 protein: CASSITGTSGEQFF
clone size: NA; J gene: TRBJ2-3; D gene: NA; V gene: TRBV2; CDR3 DNA: TGTGCCAGCAGTGTAGGCGGGGAGGCAGATACGCAGTATTTT; CDR3 protein: CASSVGGEADTQYF
clone size: once; J gene: TRBJ1-1; D gene: NA; V gene: TRBV6-1; CDR3 DNA: TGTGCCAGCAGTGTACTAGGGTTTAGGATGAACACTGAAGCTTTCTTT; CDR3 protein: CASSVLGFRMNTEAFF
clone size: NA; J gene: TRBJ2-1; D gene: NA; V gene: TRBV6-6; CDR3 DNA: TGTGCCAGCAGTTACCCGACAGAGCAGTTCTTC; CDR3 protein: CASSYPTEQFF
clone size: few; J gene: TRBJ1-5; D gene: NA; V gene: TRBV6-6; CDR3 DNA: TGTGCCAGCAGCCTAAACGAGCAGCCCCAGCATTTT; CDR3 protein: CASSLNEQPQHF
clone size: NA; J gene: TRBJ1-5; D gene: TRBD1; V gene: TRBV27; CDR3 DNA: TGTGCCAGCAGTTTAAGGACAGGGGTTGGCAATCAGCCCCAGCATTTT; CDR3 protein: CASSLRTGVGNQPQHF
clone size: NA; J gene: TRBJ1-1; D gene: NA; V gene: TRBV7-9; CDR3 DNA: TGTGCCAGCAGCCGGACAAAGATGAACACTGAAGCTTTCTTT; CDR3 protein: CASSRTKMNTEAFF
clone size: NA; J gene: TRBJ1-3; D gene: TRBD1; V gene: TRBV5-6; CDR3 DNA: TGTGCCAGCAGCTTGGGTGGACAGGGAGGAAACACCATATATTTT; CDR3 protein: CASSLGGQGGNTIYF
clone size: NA; J gene: TRBJ1-1; D gene: NA; V gene: TRBV7-9; CDR3 DNA: TGTGCCAGCAGCTCTCAGGGCGTGGGGAACACTGAAGCTTTCTTT; CDR3 protein: CASSSQGVGNTEAFF
clone size: NA; J gene: TRBJ1-1; D gene: TRBD1; V gene: TRBV18; CDR3 DNA: TGTGCCAGCTCACCGCGGGACAGACCTGAAGCTTTCTTT; CDR3 protein: CASSPRDRPEAFF
clone size: NA; J gene: TRBJ2-7; D gene: NA; V gene: TRBV5-1; CDR3 DNA: TGCGCCAGCAGGCCCGAGGTCCTACGGGACGAGCAGTACTTC; CDR3 protein: CASRPEVLRDEQYF
clone size: NA; J gene: TRBJ2-1; D gene: TRBD2; V gene: TRBV6-2/TRBV6-3; CDR3 DNA: TGTGCCAGCAGCCACCAGGCGGGAGGGTACAATGAGCAGTTCTTC; CDR3 protein: CASSHQAGGYNEQFF
clone size: NA; J gene: TRBJ1-2; D gene: TRBD1; V gene: TRBV3-1/TRBV3-2; CDR3 DNA: TGTGCCAGCAGCCAGGAAGACAGGGACTATGGCTACACCTTC; CDR3 protein: CASSQEDRDYGYTF
clone size: NA; J gene: TRBJ2-2; D gene: TRBD2; V gene: TRBV7-8; CDR3 DNA: TGTGCCAGCAGCCACCCCCCCGGGGCGGGAGATTACACCGGGGAGCTGTTTTTT; CDR3 protein: CASSHPPGAGDYTGELFF
clone size: NA; J gene: TRBJ2-5; D gene: TRBD1; V gene: TRBV5-1; CDR3 DNA: TGCGCCAGCAGCAACCTCGGGACAGCCCAAGAGACCCAGTACTTC; CDR3 protein: CASSNLGTAQETQYF
clone size: NA; J gene: TRBJ1-1; D gene: NA; V gene: TRBV19; CDR3 DNA: TGTGCCGCTGGGGGGTTCACTGAAGCTTTCTTT; CDR3 protein: CAAGGFTEAFF
clone size: NA; J gene: TRBJ1-1; D gene: TRBD1; V gene: TRBV28; CDR3 DNA: TGTGCCAGCAGCCTCCCACTCGGACAGGGGCAGACTTTCTTT; CDR3 protein: CASSLPLGQGQTFF
clone size: NA; J gene: TRBJ2-7; D gene: TRBD2; V gene: TRBV5-4; CDR3 DNA: TGTGCCAGCAGCTTCGCTAGCGGGACCTACGAGCAGTACTTC; CDR3 protein: CASSFASGTYEQYF
clone size: NA; J gene: TRBJ1-2; D gene: TRBD1; V gene: TRBV25-1; CDR3 DNA: TGTGCCAGCGGCCGACAGGGGGCAGATGGCTACACCTTC; CDR3 protein: CASGRQGADGYTF
clone size: NA; J gene: TRBJ2-2; D gene: NA; V gene: TRBV11-2; CDR3 DNA: TGTGCCAGCAGCCCCAGGGATTTTGGCGGGGAGCTGTTTTTT; CDR3 protein: CASSPRDFGGELFF
clone size: NA; J gene: TRBJ2-7; D gene: NA; V gene: TRBV7-8; CDR3 DNA: TGTGCCAGCAGCTTAGCTGGAGCCAGAGGGAACGAGCAGTACTTC; CDR3 protein: CASSLAGARGNEQYF